These 24 T cell receptor beta chains were all obtained from the same sample, sequenced in a study of blood T cell repertoires in COVID-19. Method: immunoSEQ multiplex PCR; TCRdb's copy keeps in-frame clones and lacks some. The sample has about 190,000 clones; over 80% are singletons. Source material: PBMCs or T cells enriched from blood (not recorded which). These receptors all come from a young woman who had been exposed to COVID-19.

In DNA form, the CDR3 reads TGTGCCAGCAGCCGGAAGGGACTAGGTCGTGAGCAGTTCTTC. Protein: CASSRKGLGREQFF. The rearrangement uses TRBV3-1 (or the pseudogene TRBV3-2) and TRBJ2-1, with 8 nucleotides matching TRBD2. The CDR3 is 14 residues long. Germline trimming cut 4 bases from V and 9 bases from J; bases unmatched to any gene: 8. Per germline, CDR1 LGHDT and CDR2 YNNKEL (reference sequence).

CDR3 sequence reads: CATSSQDSNQPQHF. The DNA of the CDR3 is TGTGCCACCAGTTCCCAGGATAGCAATCAGCCCCAGCATTTT. V usage is TRBV24-1 and J usage is TRBJ1-5, with no clear D. This CDR3 has 14 residues. V was pared by 6 bases and J by 0 bases, with 8 bases between. The germline CDR1 and CDR2 sequences are KGHDR and SFDVKD.

In DNA form, the CDR3 reads TGTGCCAGCAGCCCTGAAGGACAGGGTCGTGAAAAACTGTTTTTT. It specifies CASSPEGQGREKLFF. This chain joins TRBV9 and TRBJ1-4; 8 bases are a match to TRBD1. The CDR3 is made up of 15 amino acids. Trimming cost V 4 bases and J 7 bases; bases outside gene matches: 9. CDR1 and CDR2 (germline): SGDLS, YYNGEE.

V is TRBV7-6 and J is TRBJ1-2; 8 bases align to TRBD1. The germline gives CDR1 SGHVS, CDR2 FNYEAQ. The CDR3 totals 14 residues. With 3 bases clipped from V and 4 bases from J, the junction kept 4 bases outside the gene matches. CDR3 sequence: CASSLGTGSYGYTF. For the CDR3, the DNA is TGTGCCAGCAGCTTGGGGACAGGATCCTATGGCTACACCTTC. Variable domain in full (rest from reference TRBV7-6 and TRBJ1-2): GAGVSQSPRYKVTKRGQDVALRCDPISGHVSLYWYRQALGQGPEFLTYFNYEAQQDKSGLPNDRFSAERPEGSISTLTIQRTEQRDSAMYRCASSLGTGSYGYTFGSGTRLTVV.

This chain uses TRBV20-1 with TRBJ2-7; D unresolved. With 0 bases removed from V and 5 bases from J, the gap between germline ends came to 5 bases. The CDR3 runs to 11 residues. Germline CDR1 is DFQATT and CDR2 is SNEGSKA (reference sequence). The chain's CDR3 is CSARDLDEQYF. CDR3 coding DNA: TGCAGTGCTAGAGATTTAGACGAGCAGTACTTC.

The table lists this clone with a few counts. One end of the junction is discordant with germline, which a read error may explain. The chain uses TRBV5-4 and TRBJ2-7; the D gene is possibly TRBD2 (6 bases). This CDR3 region has 15 residues. Germline CDR1 reads SGHNT; CDR2 reads YYREEE (reference sequence). The CDR3 loop is CASSLSPGTHGGEHF. CDR3 bases: TGTGCCAGCAGCTTAAGTCCTGGGACGCACGGCGGGGAGCACTTC.

The chain couples TRBV9 to TRBJ2-1; possible D gene TRBD1, 7 bases. The ends were cut back, 4 bases at V and 4 bases at J, with 24 bases in the middle. CDR1 SGDLS and CDR2 YYNGEE come from the germline V gene. The CDR3 runs 18 residues. This CDR3 is CASSPGGQGGLMYNEQFF. CDR3 DNA: TGTGCCAGCAGCCCCGGAGGTCAGGGGGGTTTAATGTACAATGAGCAGTTCTTC.

The rearrangement joins TRBV2 to TRBJ2-5; D remains unclear. Germline CDR1 SNHLY, CDR2 FYNNEI. V was clipped by 8 bases and J by 3 bases, with 16 bases between them. CDR3 length: 14 amino acids. CDR3 amino acids: CASSLERLEETQYF. The DNA for the CDR3 is TGTGCCAGCTCTTTAGAACGCTTGGAAGAGACCCAGTACTTC.

The chain is built from TRBV6-4 and TRBJ1-6; the match to TRBD1 covers 7 bases. V was pared by 3 bases and J by 9 bases, with 2 bases of the junction left unmatched. This CDR3 has 13 residues. Germline V gives CDR1 MRHNA, CDR2 SNTAGT. CDR3 region: CASSDNRGSPLHF. The DNA for the CDR3 is TGTGCCAGCAGTGATAACAGGGGTTCACCCCTCCACTTT.

The chain links TRBV2 to TRBJ2-2; no definite D call. The germline gives CDR1 SNHLY, CDR2 FYNNEI. Trimming took off 8 bases at V and 4 bases at J, with 17 bases between the two ends. The CDR3 is made up of 15 amino acids. This CDR3 reads CASGATHSPTGELFF. Here the CDR3 DNA reads TGTGCCAGCGGAGCCACCCATTCACCCACCGGGGAGCTGTTTTTT.

This clone was seen a few times. V gene TRBV2 combines with J gene TRBJ1-2, with 8 bases that match TRBD1. The junction had 15 bases not matched to a gene; V was cut back by 11 bases and J by 7 bases. The CDR3 spans 14 residues. Germline V gene lookup returns CDR1 SNHLY and CDR2 FYNNEI. CDR3 residues: CARGPSPDRGGYTF. For the CDR3, the DNA is TGTGCCCGAGGACCCTCCCCTGACAGGGGTGGCTACACCTTC. Based on the CDR3 plus reference TRBV2 and TRBJ1-2, the full variable domain is EPEVTQTPSHQVTQMGQEVILRCVPISNHLYFYWYRQILGQKVEFLVSFYNNEISEKSEIFDDQFSVERPDGSNFTLKIRSTKLEDSAMYFCARGPSPDRGGYTFGSGTRLTVV.

This sequence joins TRBV6-5 and TRBJ1-2; no reliable D call. This CDR3 has 13 amino acids. The germline V and J ends were trimmed by 7 bases and 5 bases, with 14 bases remaining between them. Germline lookup yields CDR1 MNHEY and CDR2 SVGAGI. The DNA for the CDR3 is TGTGCCAGCACCTACTTAACAGCATATGGCTACACCTTC. Amino acid sequence: CASTYLTAYGYTF.

The sample holds one count of this clone. J is TRBJ2-5 and V is TRBV5-5; D may be TRBD2 (5 bases). The CDR3 consists of 16 residues. The V end was cut by 3 bases, the J end by 3 bases, with 18 bases between. Germline V gene lookup returns CDR1 SGHKS and CDR2 YYEKEE (reference sequence). CDR3 nucleotides: TGTGCCAGCAGCTACATGAGTACTAGGGCGGAAGAGACCCAGTACTTC. Its protein product is CASSYMSTRAEETQYF.

This clone is a singleton in its sample. The J gene is TRBJ1-1, the V gene TRBV29-1; 7 bases are a match to TRBD1. With 3 bases clipped from V and 3 bases from J, the junction kept 10 bases outside the gene matches. The CDR3 has 15 amino acids. Germline values: CDR1 SQVTM, CDR2 ANQGSEA. The CDR3 reads CSVDGQGVGDTEAFF. The DNA of the CDR3 is TGCAGCGTTGATGGTCAGGGGGTCGGGGACACTGAAGCTTTCTTT.

Worth noting for this clone: An end of the junction does not agree with germline; a read error may underlie this. Here the CDR3 reads CASSSGSVGHTIYF. As DNA, the CDR3 is TGTGCCAGCAGTTCGGGGAGCGTTGGACACACCATATATTTT. V and J are TRBV2 and TRBJ1-3; D is uncertain. This CDR3 is 14 amino acids long. The V gene's germline CDR1 is SNHLY and CDR2 FYNNEI.

Details on this clone: This CDR3 is also generated by other DNA sequences in the sample. The gene calls are TRBV6-5 and TRBJ1-5; possible D gene TRBD1, 6 bases. The germline V gene encodes CDR1 MNHEY and CDR2 SVGAGI. Trimming pared 6 bases from V and 3 bases from J, leaving 12 bases between. The CDR3 extends over 14 amino acids. CDR3 loop: CASSPGQLNQPQHF. CDR3 sequence (DNA): TGTGCCAGCAGCCCCGGACAGCTCAATCAGCCCCAGCATTTT.

The rearrangement joins TRBV5-1 to TRBJ2-2; D possibly corresponds to TRBD1 (6 bases). CDR3 length equals 20 residues. Germline CDR1 is SGHRS and CDR2 is YFSETQ. The V end was cut by 2 bases, the J end by 4 bases, with 27 bases between. This chain's CDR3 is CASSFFPGDKGEGTTGELFF. CDR3 DNA sequence: TGCGCCAGCAGCTTTTTCCCAGGGGACAAGGGGGAAGGGACCACCGGGGAGCTGTTTTTT.

This rearrangement joins TRBV3-1 (or the pseudogene TRBV3-2) to TRBJ2-1; no clear D. In germline, CDR1 is LGHDT, CDR2 YNNKEL (reference sequence). The CDR3 runs 15 residues. With 3 bases removed from V and 0 bases from J, the gap between germline ends came to 9 bases. CDR3 sequence (DNA): TGTGCCAGCAGCCAGCGAGATCTCTCCTACAATGAGCAGTTCTTC. The encoded protein is CASSQRDLSYNEQFF.

The chain carries TRBV12-3 or TRBV12-4 and TRBJ2-5, with a possible D match to TRBD2 (5 bases). The CDR3 covers 13 residues. Trimming pared 1 base from V and 5 bases from J, leaving 8 bases between. The DNA for the CDR3 is TGTGCCAGCAGTTTAGGGGGAGAGGAGACCCAGTACTTC. Translation gives CASSLGGEETQYF.

The chain combines TRBV13 with TRBJ2-7; possibly TRBD1 for D (6 bases). The V gene's germline CDR1 is PRHDT and CDR2 FYEKMQ (reference sequence). The CDR3 has 14 amino acids. Deletions cut 4 bases from V and 4 bases from J, with 14 bases between. CDR3 in DNA: TGTGCCAGCAGCTCTACAGGGAATATATACGAGCAGTACTTC. Translating gives CASSSTGNIYEQYF. Full variable domain (outside the CDR3, taken from reference TRBV13 and TRBJ2-7): AAGVIQSPRHLIKEKRETATLKCYPIPRHDTVYWYQQGPGQDPQFLISFYEKMQSDKGSIPDRFSAQQFSDYHSELNMSSLELGDSALYFCASSSTGNIYEQYFGPGTRLTVT.

The chain joins TRBV6-5 to TRBJ1-5, with 8 bases fitting TRBD1. J was trimmed by 5 bases and V by 6 bases; bases with no gene match: 9. Germline V gene sequence: CDR1 MNHEY, CDR2 SVGAGI. The CDR3 spans 15 residues. The CDR3 loop reads CASSYQGAGDQPQHF. The CDR3 DNA is TGTGCCAGCAGCTATCAGGGGGCCGGGGATCAGCCCCAGCATTTT.

J is TRBJ2-2 and V is TRBV24-1, with 8 positions matching TRBD1. Germline CDR1 KGHDR, CDR2 SFDVKD. J gave up 5 bases and V 7 bases, and 8 bases lay outside the gene matches. The CDR3 extends over 15 amino acids. The CDR3 DNA follows: TGTGCCACCAGCGGCTCCACAGGGGGTACCGGGGAGCTGTTTTTT. Amino acids: CATSGSTGGTGELFF.

The chain couples TRBV7-2 to TRBJ2-1; D is perhaps TRBD1 (6 bases). CDR3 length: 16 amino acids. Trimming took 5 bases from V and 1 from J, leaving 15 bases between them. Germline V gives CDR1 SGHTA, CDR2 FQGNSA. CDR3 sequence (DNA): TGTGCCAGCAGCCCAAGAACAGGGAGTTCCTACAATGAGCAGTTCTTC. It specifies CASSPRTGSSYNEQFF.

The sample holds one count of this clone. The chain carries TRBV19 and TRBJ1-1; 11 bases line up with TRBD1. Germline V lookup: CDR1 LNHDA, CDR2 SQIVND (reference sequence). With V trimmed by 6 bases and J by 10 bases, 4 bases remained unmatched. The CDR3 loop spans 12 amino acids. This CDR3 reads CASSWTGGRAFF. CDR3 DNA: TGTGCCAGTAGCTGGACAGGGGGCAGAGCTTTCTTT.